The 2 T cell receptor beta chains reported below all come from one sample, sequenced in a study of beta chain features in type 1 diabetes. What was sequenced were expressed TCRB transcripts, since all of the isolated RNA had been reverse transcribed. Assay: immunoSEQ multiplex PCR; the TCRdb copy retains only in-frame clones and omits some. The table shows fewer than 550,000 clones, with over 10% occurring only once. Material: naive CD4+ T cells from blood. The receptor set was obtained from a woman in her late teens or twenties in good health.

In its sample, this clone was seen a few times. The chain is built from TRBV5-1 and TRBJ1-1; 7 positions match TRBD1. The J segment lost 1 base and the V segment lost 4 bases, leaving 4 bases of the junction unmatched. Per the germline V gene, CDR1 is SGHRS and CDR2 is YFSETQ. The CDR3 is 14 amino acids. This chain's CDR3 is CASSQTGSNTEAFF. As DNA, the CDR3 is TGCGCCAGCAGCCAGACAGGGTCGAACACTGAAGCTTTCTTT.

The CDR3 DNA follows: TGCAGCGTTGTAGGGGGGGCGAAGGCCTACAATGAGCAGTTCTTC. As protein: CSVVGGAKAYNEQFF. This chain uses TRBV29-1 with TRBJ2-1; weak D call: TRBD2 (7 bases). In germline, CDR1 is SQVTM, CDR2 ANQGSEA. Trimming stripped 4 bases from V and 2 bases from J, with 15 bases between. The CDR3 consists of 15 residues.